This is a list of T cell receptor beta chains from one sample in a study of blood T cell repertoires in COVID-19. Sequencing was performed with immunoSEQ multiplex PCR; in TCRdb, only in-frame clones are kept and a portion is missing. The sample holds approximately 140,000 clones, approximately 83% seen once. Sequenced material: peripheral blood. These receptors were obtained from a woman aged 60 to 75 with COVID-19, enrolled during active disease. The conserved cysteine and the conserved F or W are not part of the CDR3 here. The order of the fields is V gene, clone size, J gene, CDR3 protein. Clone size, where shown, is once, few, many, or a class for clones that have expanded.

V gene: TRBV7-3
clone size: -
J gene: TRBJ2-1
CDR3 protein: ASSGSSRGVKDEQF

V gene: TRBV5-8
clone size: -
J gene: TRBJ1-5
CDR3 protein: ASSLGGGGRSNQPQH

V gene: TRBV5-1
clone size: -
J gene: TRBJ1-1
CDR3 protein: ASSSGQGRTEAF

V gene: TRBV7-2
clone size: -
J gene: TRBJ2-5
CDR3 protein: ATSWAGGLLETQY

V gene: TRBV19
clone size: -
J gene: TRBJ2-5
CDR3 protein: ASSIRDSQETQY

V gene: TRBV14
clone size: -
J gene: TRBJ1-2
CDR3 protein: ASSEDGGEEGGYT

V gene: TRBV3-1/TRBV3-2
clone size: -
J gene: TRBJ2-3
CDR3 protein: ASSLGLAGANTDTQY

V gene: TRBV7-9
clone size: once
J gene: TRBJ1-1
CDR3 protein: ASSFRLNTEAF

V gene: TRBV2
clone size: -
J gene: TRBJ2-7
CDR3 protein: ASTRDWGNEQY

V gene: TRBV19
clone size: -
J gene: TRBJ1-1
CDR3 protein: ASDTGARTEAF

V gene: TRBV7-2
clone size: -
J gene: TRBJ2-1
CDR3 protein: ASSLEAANEQF

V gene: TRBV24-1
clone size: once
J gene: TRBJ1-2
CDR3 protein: ATSDGSGTDYT

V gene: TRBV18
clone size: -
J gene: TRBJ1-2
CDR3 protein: ASSPGQTNYGYT

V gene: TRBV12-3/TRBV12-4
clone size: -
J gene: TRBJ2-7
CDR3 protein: ASGGQGYEQY

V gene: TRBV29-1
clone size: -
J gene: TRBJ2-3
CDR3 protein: SVEPPRSADTQY

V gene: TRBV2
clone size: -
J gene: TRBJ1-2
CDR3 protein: ASIPGQTYGYT

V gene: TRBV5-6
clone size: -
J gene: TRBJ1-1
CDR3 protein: ASRTRDSYDLGTEAF

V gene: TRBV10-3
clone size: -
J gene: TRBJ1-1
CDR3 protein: AISKTGDTEAF

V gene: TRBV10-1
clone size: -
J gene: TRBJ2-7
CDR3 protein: ASSGGQAVPYEQY

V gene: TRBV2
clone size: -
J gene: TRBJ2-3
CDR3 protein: ASSESSGGFRDTQY

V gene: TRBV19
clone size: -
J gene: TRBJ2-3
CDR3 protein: ASSIDHEGTDTQY

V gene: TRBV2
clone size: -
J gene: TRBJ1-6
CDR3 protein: ATRAGTVYNSPLH

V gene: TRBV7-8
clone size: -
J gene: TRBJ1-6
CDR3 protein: ASSLEPGQNSPLH

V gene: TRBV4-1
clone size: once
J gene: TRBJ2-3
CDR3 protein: ASSHLGQGAADTQY

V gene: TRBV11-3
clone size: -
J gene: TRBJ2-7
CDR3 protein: ASSSRQGPGEQY

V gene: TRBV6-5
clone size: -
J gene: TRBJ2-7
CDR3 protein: ASSSTTPYSYEQY

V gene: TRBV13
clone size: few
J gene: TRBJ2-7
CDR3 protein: ASSHVTVSYEQY

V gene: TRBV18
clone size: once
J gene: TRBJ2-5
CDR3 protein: ASSPFGPDRVEGETQY

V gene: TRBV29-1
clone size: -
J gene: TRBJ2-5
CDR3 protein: SVPLRTAQETQY

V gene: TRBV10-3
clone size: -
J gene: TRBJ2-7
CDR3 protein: AIRDDRYEQY

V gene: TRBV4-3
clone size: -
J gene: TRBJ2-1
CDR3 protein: ASSQDFGVGDEQF

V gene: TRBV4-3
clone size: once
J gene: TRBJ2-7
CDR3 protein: ASSERTGSSYEQY

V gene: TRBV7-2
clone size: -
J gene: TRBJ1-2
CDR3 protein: ASSLGDRGTSGYT

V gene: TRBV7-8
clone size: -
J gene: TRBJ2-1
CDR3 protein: ASSLIRHRAHEQF

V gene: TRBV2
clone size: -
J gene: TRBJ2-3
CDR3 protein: ASSVSGLAGADTQY

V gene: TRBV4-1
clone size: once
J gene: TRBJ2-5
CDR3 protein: ASSQERGARETQY

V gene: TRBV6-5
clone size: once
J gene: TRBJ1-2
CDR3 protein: ASSSQGAGYT

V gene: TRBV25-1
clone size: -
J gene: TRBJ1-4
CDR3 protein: ASRTATNEKLF

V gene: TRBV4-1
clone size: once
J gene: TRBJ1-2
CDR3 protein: ASSQGVEANYGYT

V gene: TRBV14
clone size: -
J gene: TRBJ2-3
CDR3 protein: ASSQRTSGDSADTQY

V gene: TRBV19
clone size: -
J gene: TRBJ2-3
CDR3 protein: ASSALISGTDTQY

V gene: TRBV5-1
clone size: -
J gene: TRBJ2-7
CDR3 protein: ASSSPGTGKNEQY

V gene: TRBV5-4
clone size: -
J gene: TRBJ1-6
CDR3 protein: ASSSGTGARDSPLH

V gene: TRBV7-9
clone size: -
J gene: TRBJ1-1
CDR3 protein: ASSAQAGQDMNTEAF

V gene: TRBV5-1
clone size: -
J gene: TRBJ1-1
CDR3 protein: ASSSSQGGRTEAF

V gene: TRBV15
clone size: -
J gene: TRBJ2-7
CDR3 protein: ATSRDLRRGEPYEQY

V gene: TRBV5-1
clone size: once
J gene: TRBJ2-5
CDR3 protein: ASSDPRGAGKTQY

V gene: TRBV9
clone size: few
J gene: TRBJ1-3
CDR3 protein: ASSVGGQGSGNTIY

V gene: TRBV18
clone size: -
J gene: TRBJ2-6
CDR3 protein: ASSPTGQNSGANVLT

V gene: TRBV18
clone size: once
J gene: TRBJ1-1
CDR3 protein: ASSREGNTEAF

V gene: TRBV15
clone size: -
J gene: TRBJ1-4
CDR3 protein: ATSRYRGSEKLF

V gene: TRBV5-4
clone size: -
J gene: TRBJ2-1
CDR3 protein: ASSLFSGGDNEQF

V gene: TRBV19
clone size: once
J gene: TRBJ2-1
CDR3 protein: ASSQVRRNEQF

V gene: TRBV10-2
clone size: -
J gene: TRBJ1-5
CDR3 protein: ASSEPTGVSSDQPQH

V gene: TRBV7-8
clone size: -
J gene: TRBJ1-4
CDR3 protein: ASSLDTGQGEKLF